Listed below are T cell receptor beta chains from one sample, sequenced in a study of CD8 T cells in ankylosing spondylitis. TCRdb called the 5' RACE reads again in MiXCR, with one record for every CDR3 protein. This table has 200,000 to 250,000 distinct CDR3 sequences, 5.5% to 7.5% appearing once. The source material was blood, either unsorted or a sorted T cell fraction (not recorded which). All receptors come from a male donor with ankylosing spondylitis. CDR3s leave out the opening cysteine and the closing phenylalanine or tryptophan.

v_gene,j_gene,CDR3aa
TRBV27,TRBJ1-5,ASSLLGPTFNQPQH
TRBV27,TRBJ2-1,ASSLFGTGKDEQF
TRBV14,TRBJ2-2,ASSQDRAGMSTGELF
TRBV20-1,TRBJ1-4,SARDSLWEKLF
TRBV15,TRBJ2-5,ATSRVQETQY
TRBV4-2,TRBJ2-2,ASSPGTSGGARELF
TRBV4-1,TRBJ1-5,ASSFGTTSNQPQH
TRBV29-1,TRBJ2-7,SVECPASGPPRYEQY
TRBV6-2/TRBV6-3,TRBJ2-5,ASSPWSPSGVAGETQY
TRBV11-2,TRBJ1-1,ASSLVSGADEAF
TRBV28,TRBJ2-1,ASSETGLAAYNEQF
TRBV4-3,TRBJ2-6,ASRPGTGALSGANVLT
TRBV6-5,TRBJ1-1,ASSYSEGATEAF
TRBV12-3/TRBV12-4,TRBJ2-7,ASSAIEAEQY
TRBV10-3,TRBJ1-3,AIADRGSGNTIY
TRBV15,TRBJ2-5,ATSPGGQETQY
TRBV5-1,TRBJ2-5,ASSLGHVQETQY
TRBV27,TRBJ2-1,ASSFGGINEQF
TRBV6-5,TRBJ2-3,ASSYPISGGVTDTQY
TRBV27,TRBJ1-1,ASSLSMGGNTEAF
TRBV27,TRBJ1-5,ASSLEGHTGNQPQH
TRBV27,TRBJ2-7,ASSLDSTYEQY
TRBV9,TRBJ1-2,ASSVGSVYGYT
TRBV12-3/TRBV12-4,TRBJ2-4,ASSLAQGHPGDIQY
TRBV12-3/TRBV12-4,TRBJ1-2,ASSLVQRAYGYT
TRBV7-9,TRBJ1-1,ASSPGTVTEAF
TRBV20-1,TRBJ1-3,SARDPASGNTIY
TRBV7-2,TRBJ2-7,ASSFSGRIHQYEQY
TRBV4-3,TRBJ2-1,ASRPGLAGLEQF
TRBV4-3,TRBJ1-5,ASSTRTYQPQH
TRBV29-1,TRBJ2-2,SVLSGNTGELF
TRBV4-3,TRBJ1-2,ASSQGTAIRGYT
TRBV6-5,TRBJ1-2,ASSYSAGYGYT
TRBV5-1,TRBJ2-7,ASSLPGRPTTEQY
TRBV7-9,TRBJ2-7,ASSFKFNEQY
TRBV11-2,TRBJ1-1,ASSLGTGRPEAF
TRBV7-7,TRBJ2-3,ASSLRLGRTDTQY
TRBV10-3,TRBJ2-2,AISELSGGELF
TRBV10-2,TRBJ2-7,ASSFAGTTYEQY
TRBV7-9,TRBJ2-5,ASSSPGTGKYQETQY
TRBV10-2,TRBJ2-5,ASSELWEEETQY
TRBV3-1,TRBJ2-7,ASRPTGTSYEQY
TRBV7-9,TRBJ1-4,ASSEDVTNLEKLF
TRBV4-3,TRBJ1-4,ASSQDHGTDMF
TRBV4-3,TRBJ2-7,ASSQLGTSGYEQY
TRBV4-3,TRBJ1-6,ASSQEGGGWYSPLH
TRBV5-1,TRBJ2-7,ASSPYRTAIHEQY
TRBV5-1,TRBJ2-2,ASSYGRDSYTGELF
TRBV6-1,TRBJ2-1,ASSSGTGFYNEQF
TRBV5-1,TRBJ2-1,ASSLGAAGADEQF